These 7 T cell receptor beta chains came from one sample sequenced in a study of long-term antiretroviral therapy in people with HIV. Version v3.0 of the immunoSEQ assay was performed at survey level. Assay: immunoSEQ multiplex PCR; the TCRdb copy retains only in-frame clones and omits some. The sample records about 7,100 clones, around 80% being singletons. This specimen was unsorted PBMCs, taken 1.1 years after starting antiretroviral therapy. These receptors were collected from a man between 40 and 49 years old with HIV.

The DNA of the CDR3 is TGTGCCATCAGTGAGGGACAGGGGTACGAGCAGTACTTC. Amino acids: CAISEGQGYEQYF. The chain has TRBV10-3 and TRBJ2-7, with 9 nucleotides matching TRBD1. The CDR3 runs to 13 residues. The germline V gene has CDR1 ENHRY and CDR2 SYGVKD. J lost 4 bases, V lost 2 bases, and 0 bases had no gene match.

This sequence joins TRBV13 and TRBJ1-1; D remains ambiguous. Germline CDR1 reads PRHDT; CDR2 reads FYEKMQ (reference sequence). V lost 5 bases, J lost 0 bases, and 13 bases lay in between. This CDR3 spans 15 amino acids. The CDR3 DNA reads TGTGCCAGCAGCCTAACCGACGGCCTGAACACTGAAGCTTTCTTT. Translation gives CASSLTDGLNTEAFF.

V gene TRBV11-2 combines with J gene TRBJ2-7; 7 nucleotides agree with TRBD2. The CDR3 loop spans 14 amino acids. The J segment lost 3 bases and the V segment lost 3 bases, leaving 5 bases of the junction unmatched. Per germline, CDR1 SGHAT and CDR2 FQNNGV. The DNA for the CDR3 is TGTGCCAGCAGCTTGACGCGGGGGAGCTACGAGCAGTACTTC. Amino acid sequence: CASSLTRGSYEQYF.

By frequency in the sample, this clone is medium-sized. This chain uses TRBV27 with TRBJ1-1; D possibly corresponds to TRBD1 (6 bases). V dropped 8 bases and J dropped 5 bases, with 18 bases sitting between them. CDR3 length equals 14 residues. Per the germline V gene, CDR1 is MNHEY and CDR2 is SMNVEV (reference sequence). The CDR3 sequence is CASGSPWGQTEAFF. The DNA of the CDR3 is TGTGCCAGCGGTTCTCCCTGGGGGCAAACTGAAGCTTTCTTT.

The V gene is TRBV5-1, the J gene TRBJ1-1, with D possibly TRBD1 on 5 matching bases. Per the germline V gene, CDR1 is SGHRS and CDR2 is YFSETQ. The germline V and J ends were trimmed by 4 bases and 0 bases, with 10 bases remaining between them. The CDR3 extends over 14 amino acids. CDR3 amino acids: CASSGDSMNTEAFF. The DNA of the CDR3 is TGCGCCAGCAGCGGAGACAGTATGAACACTGAAGCTTTCTTT.

A single count supports this clone. V is TRBV11-2 and J is TRBJ1-1; the D gene is possibly TRBD1 (5 bases). The CDR3 extends over 15 amino acids. Germline V lookup: CDR1 SGHAT, CDR2 FQNNGV. V was cut by 3 bases and J by 4 bases, with 15 bases left in between. This CDR3 reads CASSLFQGRGTEAFF. The DNA for the CDR3 is TGTGCCAGCAGCTTGTTTCAGGGCCGGGGCACTGAAGCTTTCTTT.

The chain links TRBV6-5 to TRBJ1-1, with D possibly matching TRBD1 (5 bases). Germline V lookup: CDR1 MNHEY, CDR2 SVGAGI. The CDR3 sequence is 14 residues long. The V and J ends lost 9 bases and 7 bases respectively, with 21 bases between them. The CDR3 sequence is CASWSGEPRGEAFF. In nucleotides, the CDR3 is TGTGCCAGTTGGTCGGGGGAGCCGAGGGGTGAAGCTTTCTTT.